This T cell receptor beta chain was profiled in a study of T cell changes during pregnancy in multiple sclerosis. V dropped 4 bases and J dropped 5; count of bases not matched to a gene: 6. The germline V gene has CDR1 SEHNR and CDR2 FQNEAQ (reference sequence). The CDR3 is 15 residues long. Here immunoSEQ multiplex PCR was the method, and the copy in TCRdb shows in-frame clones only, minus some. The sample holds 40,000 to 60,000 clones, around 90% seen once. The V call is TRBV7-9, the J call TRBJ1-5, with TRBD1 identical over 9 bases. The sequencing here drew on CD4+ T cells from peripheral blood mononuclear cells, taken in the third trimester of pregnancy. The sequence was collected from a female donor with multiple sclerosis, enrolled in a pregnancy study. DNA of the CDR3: TGTGCCAGCAGCTCCACAGGGGGCGACGATCAGCCCCAGCATTTT. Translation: CASSSTGGDDQPQHF.